The present entry profiles one TCR beta chain with its context. There are many counts of this clonotype. Its antigen is not yet known. No quality values exist for individual bases; no much larger clone is one base distant. This entry is derived from a study of T-cell reconstitution after alpha-beta-depleted transplantation in children (dated by TCRdb to 2016 to 2017). About the investigation overall: The study quantitatively tracked T-cell immune reconstitution after TCRalphabeta/CD19-depleted allogeneic hematopoietic cell transplantation in children using TCR repertoire profiling.

Libraries were made using PCR. TCRdb shows the sequencer as Illumina HiSeq 2500. Molecular barcoding was employed in the preparation of TCR libraries, with unique molecular identifiers being used to normalize TCRbeta repertoire quantification. TCRdb redid the processing of the public reads, applying fastp at Q25 and MiXCR, and retained in-frame beta chains. Each entry is one CDR3 protein sequence, shown with its most common DNA and genes. The sample data list about 690,000 distinct CDR3 sequences, and around a sixth of these were observed just once. The ten largest clones represent about 1.1% of the sample. Trimming takes 5 bases off V and 2 bases off J; junction bases not matched to a gene: 12. The CDR3 spans 17 residues, from the cysteine through the phenylalanine. Just the 51-base CDR3 DNA is kept, in frame starting at base 1. CDR1 is given as SGHTA and CDR2 as FQGNSA, both from the germline V gene.

The specimen comprised PBMCs from the stem cell graft donor, sampled from the stem cell graft. This receptor was obtained from a human donor who donated a stem cell graft to a child with acute myeloid leukemia. The V and J genes are TRBV7-2 and TRBJ2-5; 9 bases in the junction line up with TRBD2. The CDR3 protein: CASSRQFSGGFQETQYF. Read as DNA, the sequence is TGTGCCAGCAGCCGTCAATTCAGCGGGGGGTTTCAAGAGACCCAGTACTTC.